This entry lists 32 T cell receptor beta chains sequenced from one sample in a study of blood T cell repertoires in COVID-19. The protocol was immunoSEQ multiplex PCR, while the TCRdb copy is restricted to in-frame clones and leaves out a portion. The table has approximately 300,000 clones, 86% seen once. Input material: PBMCs or T cells enriched from blood (not recorded which). Receptors originate from a woman between 18 and 29 years old who had recovered from COVID-19.

The CDR3 DNA sequence: TGCGCCAGCAGCTTGGCGGGGACAGGGTATGGTCAGCCCCAGCATTTT. Amino acid sequence: CASSLAGTGYGQPQHF. The chain has TRBV5-1 and TRBJ1-5; 9 bases match TRBD1. Germline V gene data show CDR1 as SGHRS and CDR2 as YFSETQ. This CDR3 comprises 16 residues. Losses at the gene ends were 0 bases for V and 6 bases for J; bases not matched to a gene: 7.

The chain recombines TRBV12-3 or TRBV12-4 with TRBJ1-2; a weak D match, TRBD1 (6 bases). CDR3 length: 13 residues. The ends were cut back, 4 bases at V and 4 bases at J, with 10 bases in the middle. The CDR3 coding sequence is TGTGCCAGCAGTTCCCGGGACATCTATGGCTACACCTTC. Translation gives CASSSRDIYGYTF.

This chain connects TRBV4-1 to TRBJ2-3; tentatively, D is TRBD2 (6 bases). Per germline, CDR1 MGHRA and CDR2 YSYEKL. The CDR3 totals 15 residues. V lost 3 bases and J lost 2, with 12 bases in between. Written as DNA, the CDR3 is TGCGCCAGCAGCCACATAGCGGATGTCACAGATACGCAGTATTTT. As protein: CASSHIADVTDTQYF.

This chain links TRBV11-2 with TRBJ1-1; D is perhaps TRBD1 (5 bases). There are 16 residues in the CDR3. V dropped 2 bases and J dropped 4 bases, with 17 bases sitting between them. The germline CDR1 and CDR2 sequences are SGHAT and FQNNGV. In DNA, the CDR3 is TGTGCCAGCAGCTTACCCGATCTCCCCGGGGGCACTGAAGCTTTCTTT. Its protein product is CASSLPDLPGGTEAFF.

The genes are TRBV28 and TRBJ1-5; D is perhaps TRBD1 (6 bases). Between the trimmed V and J ends, which lost 6 bases and 5 bases, there was a span of 14 bases. Germline CDR1 MDHEN, CDR2 SYDVKM. The CDR3 loop spans 14 amino acids. The CDR3 spells CASSGTGWDQPQHF. CDR3 in DNA: TGTGCCAGCAGCGGAACAGGGTGGGATCAGCCCCAGCATTTT. The full variable domain, completed using reference TRBV28 and TRBJ1-5, is DVKVTQSSRYLVKRTGEKVFLECVQDMDHENMFWYRQDPGLGLRLIYFSYDVKMKEKGDIPEGYSVSREKKERFSLILESASTNQTSMYLCASSGTGWDQPQHFGDGTRLSIL.

J is TRBJ1-1 and V is TRBV23-1, with a tentative D call TRBD1 (5 bases). TRBV23-1 is an ORF; its function is uncertain. The CDR3 has 16 amino acids. Trimming left V 4 bases short and J 2 bases short, with 17 bases between. The CDR3 region has the DNA TGCGCCAGCAGTCCACCACTACAGGAGAAAAACACTGAAGCTTTCTTT. Translating it yields CASSPPLQEKNTEAFF.

This clone came up a few times. The CDR3 loop is CASSEAAGGPGELFF. The CDR3, as DNA: TGTGCCAGCAGTGAAGCAGCGGGAGGGCCCGGGGAGCTGTTTTTT. This chain joins TRBV6-1 and TRBJ2-2; 10 bases match TRBD2. The germline V gene has CDR1 MNHNS and CDR2 SASEGT. With 0 bases clipped from V and 6 bases from J, the junction kept 1 base outside the gene matches. The CDR3 has 15 residues.

J is TRBJ2-3 and V is TRBV4-1; D possibly corresponds to TRBD1 (5 bases). Deletions cut 4 bases from V and 1 base from J, with 18 bases between. Germline values: CDR1 MGHRA, CDR2 YSYEKL. This CDR3 comprises 17 residues. The DNA of the CDR3 is TGCGCCAGCAGCCTCTTACCGATGGGGCCCCGCACAGATACGCAGTATTTT. Translation gives CASSLLPMGPRTDTQYF.

This clone has just one count. The chain is built from TRBV11-3 and TRBJ2-3; TRBD2 matches 8 bases. Germline-derived CDR1 and CDR2 are SGHNT and YENEEA. This CDR3 contains 15 residues. With 5 bases clipped from V and 1 base from J, the junction kept 5 bases outside the gene matches. The CDR3 sequence: CASSLSRGGTDTQYF. CDR3 nucleotide sequence: TGTGCCAGCAGCCTCTCGCGGGGGGGCACAGATACGCAGTATTTT.

The chain has TRBV2 and TRBJ1-6; possible D gene TRBD1, 5 bases. CDR1 is SNHLY and CDR2 is FYNNEI in the germline V gene. There are 14 residues in the CDR3. V was pared by 3 bases and J by 9 bases, with 12 bases between. Here the CDR3 reads CASSEAGSGSPLHF. The CDR3 region has the DNA TGTGCCAGCAGTGAGGCAGGGTCTGGTTCACCCCTCCACTTT.

The genes are TRBV5-5 and TRBJ1-3; D possibly corresponds to TRBD1 (5 bases). The CDR3 runs 15 residues. Trimming shortened V by 3 bases and J by 2 bases, and 12 bases separated the two germline ends. Germline assignment: CDR1 SGHKS and CDR2 YYEKEE (reference sequence). CDR3: CASSSRGNPGNTIYF. The CDR3 DNA sequence: TGTGCCAGCAGCTCACGGGGGAATCCTGGAAACACCATATATTTT.

The chain is built from TRBV11-2 and TRBJ2-7; maybe TRBD1 (6 bases). The length of the CDR3 is 15 residues. Trimming left V 5 bases short and J 5 bases short, with 19 bases between. In germline, CDR1 is SGHAT, CDR2 FQNNGV. This CDR3 is CASSRFRDIVDEQYF. CDR3 sequence (DNA): TGTGCCAGCAGCCGATTCCGGGACATCGTGGACGAGCAGTACTTC.

The chain uses TRBV7-9 and TRBJ1-1, with D perhaps matching TRBD1 (6 bases). Between the trimmed V and J ends, which lost 5 bases and 4 bases, there was a span of 8 bases. This CDR3 region has 12 residues. Germline CDR1 SEHNR, CDR2 FQNEAQ (reference sequence). The CDR3 loop is CASSQDSTEAFF. The CDR3 DNA follows: TGTGCCAGCAGCCAGGACAGCACTGAAGCTTTCTTT.

V usage is TRBV2 and J usage is TRBJ2-5, with 12 nucleotides matching TRBD2. Trimming at V came to 8 bases and at J to 4 bases, leaving 8 bases not matched to a gene. The V gene's germline CDR1 is SNHLY and CDR2 FYNNEI. The CDR3 has 15 amino acids. CDR3 residues: CASELRLAGAETQYF. The CDR3 nucleotides are TGTGCCAGCGAACTTCGACTAGCGGGGGCAGAGACCCAGTACTTC.

The genes are TRBV19 and TRBJ1-1; TRBD1 matches 9 bases. Germline V gene lookup returns CDR1 LNHDA and CDR2 SQIVND (reference sequence). After removal of 5 bases from V and 4 bases from J, the junction contained 8 bases not matched to a gene. The CDR3 sequence is 15 residues long. As DNA, the CDR3 is TGTGCCAGTAGTGTACAGGGGGCCATGGGCACTGAAGCTTTCTTT. Translated: CASSVQGAMGTEAFF.

Only one count was recorded for this clone. The V call is TRBV28, the J call TRBJ2-7; D perhaps matches TRBD2 (7 bases). The germline V gene encodes CDR1 MDHEN and CDR2 SYDVKM. Trimming shortened V by 2 bases and J by 2 bases, and 10 bases separated the two germline ends. The CDR3 has 14 amino acids. The CDR3 coding sequence is TGTGCCAGCAGTTTACGGGGGGCCACCTACGAGCAGTACTTC. As protein: CASSLRGATYEQYF.

The chain is built from TRBV3-1 (or the pseudogene TRBV3-2) and TRBJ2-2; 12 bases match TRBD2. Per the germline V gene, CDR1 is LGHDT and CDR2 is YNNKEL (reference sequence). With V trimmed by 1 base and J by 4 bases, 1 base remained unmatched. The CDR3 is 16 amino acids. CDR3 bases: TGTGCCAGCAGCCAAGGACTAGCGGGGGCCACCGGGGAGCTGTTTTTT. It specifies CASSQGLAGATGELFF.

This chain links TRBV6-5 with TRBJ2-7; 8 bases map to TRBD2. Looked up from germline, CDR1 is MNHEY and CDR2 is SVGAGI. Trimming cost V 0 bases and J 4 bases; bases outside gene matches: 2. The CDR3 contains 14 residues. The CDR3 sequence is CASSYSGTRYEQYF. The CDR3 DNA reads as TGTGCCAGCAGTTACTCGGGGACTAGATACGAGCAGTACTTC.

The V and J genes are TRBV19 and TRBJ2-7; 9 bases are a match to TRBD1. Germline-derived CDR1 and CDR2 are LNHDA and SQIVND (reference sequence). The V gene end was trimmed by 5 bases and the J gene end by 7 bases; junction bases not matched to a gene: 12. The CDR3 runs to 15 residues. CDR3 nucleotides: TGTGCCAGTAGTCTGACGGGACAGGGTATGGTTGAGCAGTACTTC. Protein: CASSLTGQGMVEQYF.

This clone was recorded once. The CDR3 loop is CASTTVGTGGTDTQYF. The CDR3 DNA reads TGTGCCAGCACCACCGTCGGGACAGGAGGCACAGATACGCAGTATTTT. This rearrangement joins TRBV28 to TRBJ2-3, with 8 bases fitting TRBD1. The CDR3 is 16 residues long. J was trimmed by 1 base and V by 7 bases; bases with no gene match: 10. The germline V gene encodes CDR1 MDHEN and CDR2 SYDVKM. Full variable domain (outside the CDR3, taken from reference TRBV28 and TRBJ2-3): DVKVTQSSRYLVKRTGEKVFLECVQDMDHENMFWYRQDPGLGLRLIYFSYDVKMKEKGDIPEGYSVSREKKERFSLILESASTNQTSMYLCASTTVGTGGTDTQYFGPGTRLTVL.

V and J are TRBV11-2 and TRBJ2-5; TRBD2 agrees at 8 bases. Germline V gene data show CDR1 as SGHAT and CDR2 as FQNNGV. This CDR3 has 15 amino acids. The V segment lost 0 bases and the J segment 9 bases; nucleotides outside the gene matches: 9. CDR3 nucleotide sequence: TGTGCCAGCAGCTTAGATACCAGCGGGGGAGTTGCCCAGTACTTC. Translated, it gives CASSLDTSGGVAQYF.

This clone was counted between two and nine times. This chain joins TRBV2 and TRBJ1-1; no definite D call. Trimming stripped 5 bases from V and 4 bases from J, with 14 bases between. The CDR3 runs 14 residues. Germline V gene lookup returns CDR1 SNHLY and CDR2 FYNNEI. The CDR3 region has the DNA TGTGCCAGCAGTCTCGAGGGTAGTAGCACTGAAGCTTTCTTT. This codes for CASSLEGSSTEAFF.

The rearrangement joins TRBV28 to TRBJ1-2; D call uncertain. Germline V CDR1 and CDR2: MDHEN, SYDVKM. The CDR3 spans 12 residues. The V end lost 3 bases, the J end lost 5 bases, and 7 bases lay between the germline ends. The CDR3 nucleotides are TGTGCCAGCAGTTTTAGGAGGTATGGCTACACCTTC. Encoded protein: CASSFRRYGYTF.

In this sample, this clone turned up a few times. The J gene is TRBJ1-5, the V gene TRBV24-1; tentatively, D is TRBD1 (5 bases). The CDR3 sequence is 14 residues long. V was pared by 5 bases and J by 5 bases, with 12 bases between. Germline CDR1 is KGHDR and CDR2 is SFDVKD. CDR3 loop: CATSGTDSYQPQHF. The CDR3 DNA is TGTGCCACCAGTGGAACAGACAGCTATCAGCCCCAGCATTTT.

This clone was counted a few times. This chain connects TRBV28 to TRBJ1-4, with D perhaps TRBD1 (5 bases). This CDR3 is built from 13 residues. CDR1 is MDHEN, CDR2 SYDVKM, per germline. With 6 bases removed from V and 4 bases from J, the gap between germline ends came to 9 bases. CDR3 protein: CASSTGFNEKLFF. The CDR3 DNA reads TGTGCCAGCAGCACAGGATTTAATGAAAAACTGTTTTTT.

The chain couples TRBV5-1 to TRBJ1-6, with TRBD1 identical over 7 bases. Germline V gene data show CDR1 as SGHRS and CDR2 as YFSETQ. This CDR3 spans 15 amino acids. V lost 1 base to trimming and J lost 12 bases; unmatched junction nucleotides: 10. CDR3 sequence (DNA): TGCGCCAGCAGCTTGACGGGACAGCGTCCAGGACCCCTCCACTTT. Translation gives CASSLTGQRPGPLHF.

This clone has just one count. This chain links TRBV27 with TRBJ2-5; TRBD2 aligns across 13 bases. Germline loops: CDR1 MNHEY, CDR2 SMNVEV (reference sequence). J gave up 9 bases and V 0 bases, and 4 bases lay outside the gene matches. CDR3 length: 15 residues. The CDR3 sequence: CASSLSGLAGRAQYF. As DNA, the CDR3 is TGTGCCAGCAGTTTATCGGGACTAGCGGGACGGGCCCAGTACTTC.

V and J are TRBV3-1 (or the pseudogene TRBV3-2) and TRBJ1-2, with D tentatively TRBD1 (6 bases). V was clipped by 0 bases and J by 5 bases, with 13 bases between them. Germline CDR1 and CDR2: LGHDT and YNNKEL (reference sequence). The CDR3 is made up of 15 amino acids. The CDR3 bases are TGTGCCAGCAGCCAAGAGGGGAATGGACAGTATGGCTACACCTTC. The encoded protein is CASSQEGNGQYGYTF.

This rearrangement joins TRBV28 to TRBJ2-1; 7 bases are shared with TRBD1. This CDR3 is built from 14 residues. The ends lost 5 bases at V and 15 bases at J; junction bases unmatched: 16. Germline V lookup: CDR1 MDHEN, CDR2 SYDVKM. This chain's CDR3 is CASSPAGTALRPFF. In DNA, the CDR3 is TGTGCCAGCAGTCCGGCCGGGACAGCTCTTCGACCGTTCTTC.

The gene calls are TRBV19 and TRBJ1-4; 7 nucleotides agree with TRBD1. The CDR3 length is 13 residues. CDR1 and CDR2 (germline): LNHDA, SQIVND (reference sequence). V trimming: 5 bases; J trimming: 7 bases; junction bases outside the gene matches: 4. The CDR3 loop reads CASSPRGVEKLFF. For the CDR3, the DNA is TGTGCCAGTAGTCCCAGGGGGGTTGAAAAACTGTTTTTT.

The chain has TRBV7-3 and TRBJ2-7; 14 nucleotides match TRBD2. J lost 4 bases, V lost 6 bases, and 8 bases had no gene match. The CDR3 spans 16 residues. In germline, CDR1 is SGHTA, CDR2 FQGTGA. The CDR3 sequence: CASSPAGTSGGYEQYF. The CDR3 region has the DNA TGTGCCAGCAGTCCCGCCGGGACTAGCGGGGGTTACGAGCAGTACTTC.

This chain links TRBV5-1 with TRBJ2-7; TRBD1 is a possible D gene (6 bases). V shed 4 bases and J shed 1 base, with 18 bases lying between them. CDR1 and CDR2 from the germline V gene are SGHRS and YFSETQ. CDR3 length equals 16 residues. DNA for the CDR3: TGCGCCAGCAGCCAACCTCTGGGACACTCATCCTACGAGCAGTACTTC. Translating it yields CASSQPLGHSSYEQYF.